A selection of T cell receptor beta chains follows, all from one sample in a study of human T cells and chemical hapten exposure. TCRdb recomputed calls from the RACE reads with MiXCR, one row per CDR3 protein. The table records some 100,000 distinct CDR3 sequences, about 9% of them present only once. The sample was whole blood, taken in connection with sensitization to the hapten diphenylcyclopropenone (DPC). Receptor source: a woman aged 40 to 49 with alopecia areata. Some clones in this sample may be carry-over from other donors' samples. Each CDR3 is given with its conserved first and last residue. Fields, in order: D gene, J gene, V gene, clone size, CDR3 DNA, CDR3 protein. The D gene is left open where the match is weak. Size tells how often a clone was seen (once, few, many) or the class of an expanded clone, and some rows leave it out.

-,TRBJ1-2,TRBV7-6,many,TGTGCCAGCAGCTTAGACAGTCGTCACAACCAACACAAAGATAATGGCTACACCTTC,CASSLDSRHNQHKDNGYTF
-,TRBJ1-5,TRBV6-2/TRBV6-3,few,TGTGCCAGCAGTACCATCAGGGTAGGAAGCAATCAGCCCCAGCATTTT,CASSTIRVGSNQPQHF
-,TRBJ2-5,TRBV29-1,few,TGCAGCGTTGAAGATCGCCTAGAGAAGGACCGTGGGACCCAGTACTTC,CSVEDRLEKDRGTQYF
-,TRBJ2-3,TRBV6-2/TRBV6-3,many,TGTGCCAGCAGTTATGGGAGCGGAACCAACACAGATACGCAGTATTTT,CASSYGSGTNTDTQYF
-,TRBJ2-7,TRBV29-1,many,TGCAGCGTTGAAGAGGAGGTAGGAGCTCGGTCCTACGAGCAGTACTTC,CSVEEEVGARSYEQYF
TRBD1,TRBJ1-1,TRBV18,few,TGTGCCAGCGGACGGACAGGGGTCATGAACACTGAAGCTTTCTTT,CASGRTGVMNTEAFF
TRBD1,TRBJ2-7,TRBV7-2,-,TGTGCCAACAGCAAGGACAGGCGCTACGAGCAGTACTTC,CANSKDRRYEQYF
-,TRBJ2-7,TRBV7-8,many,TGTGCCAGCAGCGGTAGACAATCCACAGGGTTGAGCTCCTACGAGCAGTACTTC,CASSGRQSTGLSSYEQYF
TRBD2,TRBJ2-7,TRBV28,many,TGTGCCAGCTGCCAAACGGGAGGCTCCTACGAGCAGTACTTC,CASCQTGGSYEQYF
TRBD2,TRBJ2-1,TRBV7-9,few,TGTGCCAGCAGCTCCCCTTGGACTAGCGGGAGATCCTACAATGAGCAGTTCTTC,CASSSPWTSGRSYNEQFF
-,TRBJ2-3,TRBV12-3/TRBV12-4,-,TGTGCCAGCAGTTTAGCGGGGCGGAGCACAGATACGCAGTATTTT,CASSLAGRSTDTQYF
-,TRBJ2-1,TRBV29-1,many,TGCAGCGCCGATCGGGGCACCTACAATGAGCAGTTCTTC,CSADRGTYNEQFF
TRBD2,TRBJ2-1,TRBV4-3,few,TGCGCCAGCAGCCAAGATTTAGCGGGACGGTACAATGAGCAGTTCTTC,CASSQDLAGRYNEQFF
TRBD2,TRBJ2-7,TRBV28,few,TGTGCCAGCATCAGGACTAGCGGATCCTACGAGCAGTACTTC,CASIRTSGSYEQYF
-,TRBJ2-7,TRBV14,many,TGTGCCAGCAGCCAGATCCACGAGCAGTACTTC,CASSQIHEQYF
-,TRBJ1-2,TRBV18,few,TGTGCCAGCTCACCAGAGACAGCAAACTATGGCTACACCTTC,CASSPETANYGYTF
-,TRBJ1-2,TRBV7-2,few,TGTGCCAGCAGCTTGGCGAGGGCAGGGGCCCCTTCTGGCTACACCTTC,CASSLARAGAPSGYTF
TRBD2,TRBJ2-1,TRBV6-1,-,TGTGCCAGCAGGTCGGGACTAGCGGCCCCTGAGCAGTTCTTC,CASRSGLAAPEQFF
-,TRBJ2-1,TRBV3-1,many,TGTGCCAGCAGCCAAGGTCAGTACAATGAGCAGTTCTTC,CASSQGQYNEQFF
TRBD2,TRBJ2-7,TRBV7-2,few,TGTGCCAGCAGCTTAGTTCTAGCGGGAGGTAACGAGCAGTACTTC,CASSLVLAGGNEQYF
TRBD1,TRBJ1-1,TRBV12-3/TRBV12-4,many,TGTGCCAGCAGCCGTACCCAGGGGACAGGAGCTTTCTTT,CASSRTQGTGAFF
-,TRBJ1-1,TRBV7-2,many,TGTGCCAGCAGCCCACCTAACAGGTTTTCCTCGGGTGAAGCTTTCTTT,CASSPPNRFSSGEAFF
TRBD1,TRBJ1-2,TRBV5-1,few,TGCGCCAGCAGCCCACAGGGGTCAACGGGCTACACCTTC,CASSPQGSTGYTF
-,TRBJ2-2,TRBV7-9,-,TGTGCCAGCAGCTTATACGGGACCACCGGGGAGCTGTTTTTT,CASSLYGTTGELFF
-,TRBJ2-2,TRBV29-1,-,TGCAGCGTTCAGCCTACAGGGACCGGGGAGCTGTTTTTT,CSVQPTGTGELFF
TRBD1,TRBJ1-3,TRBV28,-,TGTGCCAGCAGGTCCTCCGGGACAGATGGAAACACCATATATTTT,CASRSSGTDGNTIYF
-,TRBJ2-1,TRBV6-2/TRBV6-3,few,TGTGCCAGCCGCCCTGGAGGAGCCGCGAGCTCCTACAATGAGCAGTTCTTC,CASRPGGAASSYNEQFF
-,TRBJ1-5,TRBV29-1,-,TGCAGCGTTGCAGGAGGGGAGGATCAGCCCCAGCATTTT,CSVAGGEDQPQHF
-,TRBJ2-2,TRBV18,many,TGTGCCAGCCGTTTACGTTCCTCCGGGGGAGGCGCGAACACCGGGGAGCTGTTTTTT,CASRLRSSGGGANTGELFF
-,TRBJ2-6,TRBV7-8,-,TGTGCCAGCAGCGTAGGACAGAGCTCTGGGGCCAACGTCCTGACTTTC,CASSVGQSSGANVLTF
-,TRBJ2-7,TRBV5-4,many,TGTGCCAGCAGCTTATATCAGGGCACCTACGAGCAGTACTTC,CASSLYQGTYEQYF
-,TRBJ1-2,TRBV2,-,TGTGCCAGCACCTTTGCCTATGGCTACACCTTC,CASTFAYGYTF
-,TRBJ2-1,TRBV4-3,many,TGCGCCAGCAGCCAAGAGCCCAGTTATAGCTCCTACAATGAGCAGTTCTTC,CASSQEPSYSSYNEQFF
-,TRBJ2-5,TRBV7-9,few,TGTGCCAGCAGCTTACCCGTCCCCAACCAAGAGACCCAGTACTTC,CASSLPVPNQETQYF
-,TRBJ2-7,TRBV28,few,TGTGCCAGCAGTTGGGTGGGTGAGCAGTACTTC,CASSWVGEQYF
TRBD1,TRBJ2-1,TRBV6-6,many,TGTGCCAGCGTCTGGACAGGGAATACCCACAATGAGCAGTTCTTC,CASVWTGNTHNEQFF
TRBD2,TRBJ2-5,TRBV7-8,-,TGTGCCAGCAGGCGGGAGAATGGGGAGACCCAGTACTTC,CASRRENGETQYF
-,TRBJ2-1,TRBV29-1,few,TGCAGCGTTGGGGGCGAGGGCGGGTACTACAATGAGCAGTTCTTC,CSVGGEGGYYNEQFF
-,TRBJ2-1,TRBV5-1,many,TGCGCCAGCAGCCCCCCGGCATCGGATGAGCAGTTCTTC,CASSPPASDEQFF
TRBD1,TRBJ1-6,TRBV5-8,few,TGTGCCAGCAGCCGCGACTGGACAGGGAATAATTCACCCCTCCACTTT,CASSRDWTGNNSPLHF
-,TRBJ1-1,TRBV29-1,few,TGCAGCGTTGCAATCTGGACTGAAGCTTTCTTT,CSVAIWTEAFF
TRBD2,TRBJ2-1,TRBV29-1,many,TGCAGCCTCATGACTAGCGGGACCTACAATGAGCAGTTCTTC,CSLMTSGTYNEQFF